This T cell receptor beta chain was sequenced during a study of regulatory T cells in long-lasting Graves disease (dated by TCRdb to 2020 to 2023). Study-wide context: In the newly diagnosed Graves' disease group, patients had been taking antithyroid drugs for less than 3 months. This study used TCR sequencing and RNA sequencing of peripheral blood to compare persistent Graves' disease patients against newly diagnosed Graves' disease patients. The study was registered as a clinical trial and conducted in China. A total of about 33 samples were covered by TCR sequencing, comprising some 13 persistent and around 20 newly diagnosed Graves' disease patients. On the study overall, not on this receptor specifically: Compared with newly diagnosed patients, persistent Graves' disease patients had lower TCR Shannon entropy and fewer highly expanded clones, which suggests clonal expansion. Only the TCR beta chain was sequenced and analyzed. Only peripheral blood was studied, because thyroid tissue, the primary lesion, was inaccessible. Patients with persistent disease shared more public clonotypes (around 2,500) than newly diagnosed patients did (966). The small sample size was acknowledged by the authors as a limitation that may reduce accuracy. Preferential use of TRBV28, TRBJ1-2 and TRBJ2-5 was observed in persistent disease, whereas TRBV20-1 and TRBJ2-1 were favored in newly diagnosed disease.

The sample's time point, from its label and the paper: newly diagnosed GD, antithyroid drugs for less than 3 months. For both TCR sequencing and RNA sequencing, RNA was extracted from PBMCs in TRIzol. The diagnosis of Graves' disease followed American Thyroid Association guidelines. Patients for the study were recruited at an endocrinology department in Xi'an, China. Each patient gave approximately 10 milliliters of peripheral blood, collected in an EDTA anticoagulant tube. PBMCs were isolated by Ficoll Paque Plus density gradient separation without further T cell sorting. RNA quality was checked with an Agilent 2100 Bioanalyzer and agarose gel, and concentration with a NanoDrop 2000. CDR1 and CDR2 are read off the germline V gene as SGHVS and FQNEAQ. V is clipped by 1 base and J by 5 bases, and the sequence between their germline boundaries is 11 bases long. CDR3 length: 14 amino acids, cysteine to phenylalanine. Only the CDR3 DNA stays, 42 bases, in frame from base 1.

Library method: multiplex PCR. Reads for this sample came from an Illumina HiSeq 4000. TCR beta libraries were built with iRepertoire HTBI primers and Arm-PCR amplification of CDR3 regions. PCR products were gel purified before sequencing. As for how the authors treated the data: Gene usage analysis of CDR3 amino acid clonotypes used the approximately 62 TRBV and some 15 TRBJ segments found across samples. COPE and FqMerger were used to merge the filtered high-quality paired reads into contigs. BLAST was used to align contigs to the IMGT TRBV, TRBD and TRBJ reference genes, and CDR3 was defined following IMGT. Highly expanded clones were defined as clonotypes with a frequency above 0.1%. Repertoire diversity was measured by Shannon entropy, and V-J evenness by the Gini coefficient. Clonotypes shared by more than one individual were considered public. Clones were called with MiXCR by TCRdb after fastp trimmed the public reads at Q25, and only in-frame beta chains were retained. CDR3 protein duplicates are merged, each entry listing the most common genes and DNA. None of the V and J calls come from the authors' own analysis; TCRdb made them. Across this sample there are 350,000 to 550,000 distinct CDR3 sequences, with 14% to 15% seen only once. The leading ten clones occupy 16% of the sample.

Of note for this clonotype: Its antigen is unknown. No base quality information exists; no much larger clone differs at one position.

The data were also submitted as part of a second study, on T cells in Graves' hyperthyroidism and ophthalmopathy. As noted in the second study: Stable Graves' hyperthyroidism was defined as no progression to ophthalmopathy during 18 months of follow-up. The hyperthyroidism patients were between 18 and 65 years old and newly diagnosed, with a disease duration of less than 2 months. Patients with uncontrolled infections, other autoimmune diseases, pregnancy or lactation were excluded. Diagnoses were established on the basis of clinical symptoms, serum thyroxine and TRAb, thyroid ultrasound, and orbital computed tomography. A first-round RT-PCR of the TCR CDR3 used the HTBI primer set with the Qiagen OneStep RT-PCR kit. Most expanded thyroid clonotypes (frequency above 0.001) were also detected in blood, suggesting blood repertoires may reflect thyroid immune responses. Ophthalmopathy was separated from stable hyperthyroidism by a 13 V-J signature model, with about 88% sensitivity and 81% to 82% specificity obtained in cross-validation and 80%/75% obtained in testing. In validation, the model predicted progression to ophthalmopathy a median of approximately 6.3 months before onset, with around 70% sensitivity and nearly 75% specificity. To identify distinguishing TCR V-J signatures, a discovery cohort of some 100 patients was used, comprising 43 with Graves' ophthalmopathy and 57 with stable Graves' hyperthyroidism. An independent validation cohort of some 18 hyperthyroidism patients and about 16 patients who later progressed to ophthalmopathy tested prospective prediction of ophthalmopathy. For training and testing, the roughly 97 patients in the discovery cohort were randomly divided in a 7:3 ratio. The study also compared thyroid tissue and blood T-cell repertoires from five or six Graves' hyperthyroidism patients. After sampling, hyperthyroidism patients received methimazole starting at 30 mg daily, and ophthalmopathy patients received high-dose intravenous methylprednisolone. A second multiplex PCR round built the libraries, followed by size selection and purification. Paired-end sequencing of the libraries was performed with 100 bp reads on an Illumina HiSeq2000. SOAPnuke was used to process the raw data, with reads discarded if the reads contained adapters or uncalled bases, had a mean Phred below 15, or lacked an exact constant-primer or identifier match. COPE v1.2.5 was used to merge the high-quality paired reads, and each unique nucleotide sequence was defined as a clonotype. Clonotypes were aligned to IMGT TRBV, TRBD and TRBJ reference segments using MiTCR v1.1. Analysis was restricted to V-J combinations with a frequency above 0.0001, which covered approximately 99% of repertoires. A TCS score was defined as the ratio of F50 (clonal expansion) to E x V (chaos), with BLOSUM62-based TCRdist applied between CDR3 peptides within each V-J. Welch's t-statistics and random forest reduced 450 to 600 V-J features to fewer than 15, which were used in a naive Bayes classifier (R e1071). Sample size was not statistically predetermined, and blinding of investigators to group allocation was not performed. The paper describes TCR Vbeta CDR3 sequencing of roughly 130 peripheral blood samples, made up of 43 ophthalmopathy patients, some 76 hyperthyroidism patients and some 17 progressor patients.

The input for sequencing was peripheral blood mononuclear cells (PBMCs), taken at new diagnosis, from a patient treated with antithyroid drugs. The sequence derives from a woman aged 25-40 years with Graves disease. Donor details come from another sample of the same person, matched by shared clones. The rearrangement joined TRBV7-8 to TRBJ2-5; no D gene call is confident. The bases read TGTGCCAGCAGCTTAGGACTGGGCAGGGAGACCCAGTACTTC. The resulting protein is CASSLGLGRETQYF.